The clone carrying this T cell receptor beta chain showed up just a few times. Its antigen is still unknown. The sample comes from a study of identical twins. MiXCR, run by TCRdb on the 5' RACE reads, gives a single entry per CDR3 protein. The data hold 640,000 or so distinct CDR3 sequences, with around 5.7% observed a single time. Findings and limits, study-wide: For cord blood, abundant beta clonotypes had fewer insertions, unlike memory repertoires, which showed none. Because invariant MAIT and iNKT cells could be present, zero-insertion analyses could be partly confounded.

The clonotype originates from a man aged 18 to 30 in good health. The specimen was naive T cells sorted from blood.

The CDR3, as DNA: TGTGCCAGCAGTTCACGGACAGGCCTCGGGGCCCAGCATTTT. Translating it yields CASSSRTGLGAQHF. The chain combines TRBV27 with TRBJ1-5, with 7 nucleotides matching TRBD1. This CDR3 region has 14 residues. V lost 4 bases and J lost 11; bases outside the gene matches: 11. CDR1 is MNHEY and CDR2 is SMNVEV in the germline V gene (reference sequence).